Described below is a single T cell receptor beta chain sequence and its context. This clonotype was seen a few times. The specificity of this receptor is unknown. Base quality data are lacking; no much larger clone is found one base away. This specimen comes from a study of post-analysis software for immune sequencing data (dated by TCRdb to 2014 to 2015). At the level of the whole study: Recorded disease courses included relapsing-remitting, secondary progressive and progressive-relapsing multiple sclerosis, with some patients lacking subtype annotation. The multiple sclerosis patient repertoires were compared with some twelve previously published healthy control repertoires from donors aged 6 to 25 years. A subset of samples was prepared in parallel using single-end sample barcoding, then pooled and co-amplified after Illumina adapter ligation.

To demonstrate the VDJtools post-analysis software, TCR beta repertoires were profiled from the peripheral blood of more than ten young patients with multiple sclerosis. Multiple sclerosis patients were children and adolescents aged about 6 to 15 years. Libraries came from PCR. TCRdb shows the sequencer as Illumina HiSeq 2500. To reduce PCR and sequencing biases, unique molecular identifiers were incorporated into the TCR beta cDNA libraries. Around 500,000 cDNA molecules were obtained for every 1 to 10 million input T cells, so each molecule roughly corresponded to one T cell. Patient libraries were prepared and sequenced with the same protocol used for the earlier healthy control dataset. Samples belonging to the same batch were prepared together, multiplexed and sequenced on a shared HiSeq lane. As for the authors' bioinformatics: Raw barcoded reads were processed with MIGEC, discarding single-read molecular identifier groups before consensus assembly and CDR3 extraction. Clonotype tables were post-analysed with VDJtools, and diversity was normalized by down-sampling all datasets to the smallest sample size. Repertoire overlap clustering matched CDR3 amino acid but not nucleotide sequences to correct batch-related cross-sample contamination. Using fastp at Q25 and MiXCR, TCRdb reprocessed the public reads and kept productive beta chains. One record per CDR3 amino acid sequence lists the most common genes and DNA. The V and J calls and clone size come from TCRdb's table, not from the authors' own analysis. The sample data list more than 500,000 distinct CDR3 sequences, and approximately 31% of these were observed just once. The ten biggest clones cover approximately 5.4% of the sample.

Its CDR3 holds 13 amino acids, cysteine through phenylalanine. Kept here is only the CDR3 DNA, which spans 39 bases and is read in frame from base 1. At the junction V is shortened by 2 bases and J by 2 bases, with 7 bases in between. CDR1 and CDR2 were assigned from the germline V gene as SQVTM and ANQGSEA. The full study reports these points: Four to six TRBV segments, including TRBV5-6, TRBV5-1 and TRBV20-1, were significantly more frequent in patients than controls. The control group was slightly older than the multiple sclerosis patient group. Compared with controls, multiple sclerosis patients had significantly lower normalized Chao1 diversity, a finding suggesting substantial peripheral T-cell clonal expansion. When samples were clustered directly using the F measure, samples prepared in the same batch co-clustered strongly, which prompted a batch-effect correction.

This TCR derives from a girl under 18 with multiple sclerosis. The sequenced sample consisted of blood. The V and J genes are TRBV29-1 and TRBJ2-1, with no reliable assignment of the D segment. The nucleotide sequence is TGCAGCGTTGAAACTAACCCCTACAATGAGCAGTTCTTC. Its product reads: CSVETNPYNEQFF.